This T cell receptor beta chain was identified in a study of blood T cell repertoires in COVID-19 (dated by TCRdb to 2019 to 2021). Broadly, across the study: Samples covering the acute and convalescent phases of COVID-19 were provided by collaborators in the United States, Italy and Spain. Sample metadata almost always included a de-identified subject ID, COVID-19 status, age in years and sex. The material from the prospective study consisted of cDNA or gDNA derived from T cells, B-cell-depleted T cells, or PBMCs. Subjects who had been exposed to COVID-19, were actively infected with it, or had recovered from it provided the deeply sampled blood TCRbeta repertoires that made up the dataset. Where HLA class I and class II types were available, the types were taken from metadata supplied by the sample provider, not from assay-based typing. Samples came from the ongoing ImmuneRACE study (first 160 participants) plus 1,254 subjects from 6 global collaborators. The repertoires were made available in a free public database intended to serve as a resource for research on the immune response to SARS-CoV-2. Study-wide conclusions, independent of this receptor: The amount of clinical and demographic metadata varied by source and participant and was provided uncurated.

Whole blood was collected in K2EDTA tubes by collaborating institutions according to the institutions' own protocols. For TCRbeta analysis, collaborator samples were shipped as frozen whole blood, as isolated PBMCs, or as DNA extracted from either sample type. As to this clone: No antigen is known for it. Qualities for individual bases were not recorded, and no much larger clone is one base off.

The immunoSEQ Assay, a bias-controlled multiplex PCR, was used to amplify TCRbeta CDR3 regions from genomic DNA. Concerning the study's data processing: The number of nucleated cells in each sample was estimated by amplification of reference gene primers within the assay. To quantify the absolute abundance of each unique TCRbeta CDR3 rearrangement, sequence reads were collapsed and filtered. For each sample, productive Simpson clonality was calculated as the square root of Simpson's diversity index across productive rearrangements. TCRdb mirrors the immuneACCESS table, restricted to in-frame sequences. Some clones are absent from its copies; in checked studies, under half trace to an unresolved V gene, and the reason for the others is unknown. The V and J calls and clone size come from that table; D and trimming were worked out from the DNA. The sample records 80,000 to 130,000 clones, around 90% of which are singletons. The ten biggest clones cover around 5.7% of the sample.

V is reduced by 5 bases and J by 3 bases, leaving a spacing of 10 bases between them. Taken from the germline V gene (reference sequence), the CDR1 and CDR2 loops are GTSNPN and SVGIG. The CDR3 covers 12 residues, taking in both the cysteine and the phenylalanine. The read is trimmed to its CDR3 DNA, 36 bases read in frame from base 1. In this chain, TRBV30 is recombined with TRBJ1-2, with no reliable assignment of the D segment. The TCR was taken from a man in his 70s with acute or convalescent COVID-19. Sequenced: peripheral blood. The bases read TGTGCCTGGGACGGAGGCTACTATGGCTACACCTTC. It codes for CAWDGGYYGYTF.